This T cell receptor beta chain was observed in a study of cytomegalovirus exposure and HLA in healthy donors. Trimming left V 7 bases short and J 6 bases short, with 13 bases between. The length of the CDR3 is 12 residues. The germline CDR1 and CDR2 sequences are LNHDA and SQIVND (reference sequence). Worth noting for this clone: The antigen is unknown.

PCR employed 60 Vbeta and 13 Jbeta primers. Clones were read by immunoSEQ multiplex PCR, and TCRdb kept only the in-frame ones, dropping some. The sample has 100,000 to 150,000 clones, more than 80% seen once. Regarding the study as a whole: A link between a missense DCLRE1C variant and TCR beta V- and J-gene trimming emerged from a later analysis.

The specimen was PBMCs. The TCR sequence derives from a man aged 30 to 39 in good health and CMV-seropositive. The genes are TRBV19 and TRBJ2-7, with D possibly TRBD1 on 6 matching bases. In nucleotides, the CDR3 is TGTGCCAGTAACCAGGGGACACGCGAGCAGTACTTC. Amino acid sequence: CASNQGTREQYF.